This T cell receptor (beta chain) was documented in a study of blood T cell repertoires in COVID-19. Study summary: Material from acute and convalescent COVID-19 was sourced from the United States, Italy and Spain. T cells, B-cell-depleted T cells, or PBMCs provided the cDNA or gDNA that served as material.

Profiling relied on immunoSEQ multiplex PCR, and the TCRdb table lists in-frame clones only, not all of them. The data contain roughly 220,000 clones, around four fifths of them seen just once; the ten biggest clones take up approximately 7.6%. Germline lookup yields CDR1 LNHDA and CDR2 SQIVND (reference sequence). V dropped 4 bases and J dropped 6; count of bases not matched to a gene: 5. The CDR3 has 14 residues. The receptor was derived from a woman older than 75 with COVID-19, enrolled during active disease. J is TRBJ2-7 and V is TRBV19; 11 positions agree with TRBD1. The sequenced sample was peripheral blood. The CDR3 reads CASSTRDRGSEQYF. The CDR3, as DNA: TGTGCCAGTAGTACTAGGGACAGGGGGAGCGAGCAGTACTTC.